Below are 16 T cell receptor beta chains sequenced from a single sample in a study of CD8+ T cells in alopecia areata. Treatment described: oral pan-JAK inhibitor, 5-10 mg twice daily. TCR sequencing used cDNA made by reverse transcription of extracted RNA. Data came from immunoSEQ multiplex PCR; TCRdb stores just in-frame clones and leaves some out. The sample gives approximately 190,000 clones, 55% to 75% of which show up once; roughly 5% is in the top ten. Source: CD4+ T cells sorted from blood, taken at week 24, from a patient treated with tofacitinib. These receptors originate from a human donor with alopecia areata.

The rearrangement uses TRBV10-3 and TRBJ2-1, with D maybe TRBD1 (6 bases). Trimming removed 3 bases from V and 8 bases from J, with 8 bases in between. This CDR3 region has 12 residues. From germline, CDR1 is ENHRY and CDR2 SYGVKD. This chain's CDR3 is CAISDRGDEQFF. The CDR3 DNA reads TGTGCCATCAGTGACAGGGGTGATGAGCAGTTCTTC.

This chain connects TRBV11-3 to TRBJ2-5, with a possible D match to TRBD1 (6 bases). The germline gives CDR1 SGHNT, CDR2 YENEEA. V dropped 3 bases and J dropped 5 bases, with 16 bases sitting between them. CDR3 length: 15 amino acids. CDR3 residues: CASSFGTGRRETQYF. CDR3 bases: TGTGCCAGCAGCTTCGGTACAGGGCGGCGGGAGACCCAGTACTTC.

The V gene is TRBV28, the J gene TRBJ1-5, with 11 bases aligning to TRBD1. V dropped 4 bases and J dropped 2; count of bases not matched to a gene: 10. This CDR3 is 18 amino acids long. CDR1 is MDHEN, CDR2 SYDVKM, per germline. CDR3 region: CASSSPGQGDSGNQPQHF. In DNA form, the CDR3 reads TGTGCCAGCAGTTCCCCGGGACAGGGGGATTCGGGCAATCAGCCCCAGCATTTT.

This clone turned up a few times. CDR3 sequence reads: CASSLVGGLAGGSEQYF. As DNA, the CDR3 is TGTGCCAGCAGCTTAGTAGGGGGACTAGCGGGAGGGTCCGAGCAGTACTTC. The chain uses TRBV7-2 and TRBJ2-7; 16 bases match TRBD2. This CDR3 comprises 17 residues. V shed 1 base and J 6 bases; nucleotides not matched to a gene: 6. In germline, CDR1 is SGHTA, CDR2 FQGNSA.

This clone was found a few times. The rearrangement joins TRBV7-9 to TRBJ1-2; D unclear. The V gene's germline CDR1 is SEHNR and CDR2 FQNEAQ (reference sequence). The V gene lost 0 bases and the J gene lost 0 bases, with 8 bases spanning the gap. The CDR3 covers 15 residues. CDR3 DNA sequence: TGTGCCAGCAGCTTAGCGATGGGTCCTAACTATGGCTACACCTTC. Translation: CASSLAMGPNYGYTF.

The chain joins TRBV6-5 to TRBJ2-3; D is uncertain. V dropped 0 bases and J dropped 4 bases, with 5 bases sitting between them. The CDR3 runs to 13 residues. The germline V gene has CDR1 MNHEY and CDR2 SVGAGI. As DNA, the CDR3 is TGTGCCAGCAGTTACTCTTGGGCAGATACGCAGTATTTT. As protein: CASSYSWADTQYF.

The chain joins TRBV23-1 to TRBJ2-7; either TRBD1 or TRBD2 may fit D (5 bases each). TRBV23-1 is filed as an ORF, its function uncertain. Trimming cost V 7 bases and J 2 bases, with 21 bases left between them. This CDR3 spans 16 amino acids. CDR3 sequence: CASIPSRRQTTYEQYF. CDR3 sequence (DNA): TGCGCCAGCATTCCCAGCAGACGACAGACTACCTACGAGCAGTACTTC.

CDR3 in amino acids: CASSLDGWVNTEAFF. The CDR3 nucleotides are TGTGCCAGCAGCTTAGACGGTTGGGTGAACACTGAAGCTTTCTTT. The chain links TRBV7-9 to TRBJ1-1, with no clear D. Germline V gene lookup returns CDR1 SEHNR and CDR2 FQNEAQ (reference sequence). V lost 1 base to trimming and J lost 0 bases, with 9 bases between them. The CDR3 consists of 15 residues.

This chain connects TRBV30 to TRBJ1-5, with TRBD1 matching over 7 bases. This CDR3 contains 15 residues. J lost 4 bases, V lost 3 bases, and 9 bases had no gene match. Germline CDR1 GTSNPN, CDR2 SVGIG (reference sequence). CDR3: CAWRDGTVRNQPQHF. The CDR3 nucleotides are TGTGCCTGGAGAGACGGGACAGTGAGGAATCAGCCCCAGCATTTT.

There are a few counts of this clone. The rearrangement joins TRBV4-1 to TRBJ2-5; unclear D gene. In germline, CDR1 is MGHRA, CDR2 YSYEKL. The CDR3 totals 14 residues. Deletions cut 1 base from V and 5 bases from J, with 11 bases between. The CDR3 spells CASSQGGSLETQYF. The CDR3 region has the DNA TGCGCCAGCAGCCAAGGAGGATCGTTGGAGACCCAGTACTTC.

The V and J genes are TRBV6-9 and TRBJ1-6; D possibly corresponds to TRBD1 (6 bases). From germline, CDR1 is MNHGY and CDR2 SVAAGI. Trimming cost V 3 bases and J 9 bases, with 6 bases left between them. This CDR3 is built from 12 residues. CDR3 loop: CASSYRGSPLHF. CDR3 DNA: TGTGCCAGCAGTTACAGGGGTTCACCCCTCCACTTT.

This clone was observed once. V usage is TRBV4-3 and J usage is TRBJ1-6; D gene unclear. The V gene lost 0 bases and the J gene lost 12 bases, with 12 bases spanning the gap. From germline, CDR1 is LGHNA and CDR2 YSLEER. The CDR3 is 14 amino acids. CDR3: CASSQDKGSGPLHF. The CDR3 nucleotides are TGCGCCAGCAGCCAAGATAAGGGTAGTGGACCCCTCCACTTT.

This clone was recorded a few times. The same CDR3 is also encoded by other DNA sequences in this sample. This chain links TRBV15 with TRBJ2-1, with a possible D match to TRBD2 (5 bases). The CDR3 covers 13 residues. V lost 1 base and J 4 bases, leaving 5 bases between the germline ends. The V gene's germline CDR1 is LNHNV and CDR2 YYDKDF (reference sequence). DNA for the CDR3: TGTGCCACCAGCAGAGCGGGGTACAATGAGCAGTTCTTC. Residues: CATSRAGYNEQFF.

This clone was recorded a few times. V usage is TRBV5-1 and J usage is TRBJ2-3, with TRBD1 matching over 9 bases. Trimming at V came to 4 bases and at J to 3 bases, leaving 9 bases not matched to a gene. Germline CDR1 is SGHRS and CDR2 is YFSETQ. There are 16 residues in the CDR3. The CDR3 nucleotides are TGCGCCAGCAGCCAAACCCAACAGGGGGCGACAGATACGCAGTATTTT. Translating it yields CASSQTQQGATDTQYF.

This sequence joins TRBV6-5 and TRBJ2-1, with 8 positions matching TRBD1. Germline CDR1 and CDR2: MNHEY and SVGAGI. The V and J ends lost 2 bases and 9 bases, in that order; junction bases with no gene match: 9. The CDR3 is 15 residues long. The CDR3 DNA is TGTGCCAGCAGTTACCCCTCCTCAGGGGGCGGTGAGCAGTTCTTC. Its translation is CASSYPSSGGGEQFF.

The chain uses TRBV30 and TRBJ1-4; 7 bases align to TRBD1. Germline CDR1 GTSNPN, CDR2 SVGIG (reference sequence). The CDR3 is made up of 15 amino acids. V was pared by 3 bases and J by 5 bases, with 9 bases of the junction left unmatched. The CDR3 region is CAWSLGQVRNEKLFF. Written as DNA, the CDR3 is TGTGCCTGGAGCCTTGGACAGGTTCGGAATGAAAAACTGTTTTTT. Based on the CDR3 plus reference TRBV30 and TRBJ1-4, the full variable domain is SQTIHQWPATLVQPVGSPLSLECTVEGTSNPNLYWYRQAAGRGLQLLFYSVGIGQISSEVPQNLSASRPQDRQFILSSKKLLLSDSGFYLCAWSLGQVRNEKLFFGSGTQLSVL.